This T cell receptor beta chain appears in the sequencing data of a study of T cells in Graves' hyperthyroidism and ophthalmopathy. The CDR3 consists of 15 residues. V shed 2 bases, J shed 4 bases, and the junction held 9 bases outside the gene matches. In germline, CDR1 is DFQATT, CDR2 SNEGSKA (reference sequence). Patients having uncontrolled infection, another autoimmune disease, pregnancy or lactation were not included. General study findings and limits: By a 13 V-J model, ophthalmopathy was set apart from stable hyperthyroidism. With a median lead of roughly 6.2 months before onset, the model predicted ophthalmopathy. Also found in blood were most expanded thyroid clonotypes above 0.001.

Concerning this clonotype: Antigen: not known.

TCR beta CDR3 regions were amplified from RNA. First-round RT-PCR with HTBI primers amplified the TCR CDR3 region. TCRdb used MiXCR to reprocess the multiplex PCR reads, holding one entry per CDR3 protein. This sample carries hundreds of thousands of distinct CDR3 sequences, less than 45% of them seen once, and the ten largest clones take approximately 7.2%. This rearrangement joins TRBV20-1 to TRBJ2-5, with TRBD2 identical over 8 bases. This clonotype was obtained from an adult man with Graves' disease, either hyperthyroidism or ophthalmopathy (not recorded which). Sequencing was carried out using peripheral blood or thyroid tissue (not recorded which). CDR3: CSARNTGGFGETQYF. As DNA, the CDR3 is TGCAGTGCTAGAAATACGGGGGGGTTCGGAGAGACCCAGTACTTC.